This T cell receptor beta chain was recovered during a study of shared clonotypes between healthy human individuals (TCRdb year 2020). Looking at the study overall: The cohort comprised a couple of women and three men aged 18 to 49 years. For each donor, three plates each were used for CD4 naive and CD4 memory, two plates were used for CD8 naive, and one plate was used for CD8 memory. Blood TCR repertoires of several healthy adults were deeply sequenced to estimate repertoire size and the extent of clonotype sharing between individuals. Libraries were prepared and TCR repertoires were sequenced by different laboratories using diverse techniques, in order to increase sequencing depth and limit assay-specific biases. Per donor, leukapheresis produced somewhere between about 0.94 and 9.5 billion PBMCs. Beyond this particular receptor, the publication reports: Estimated clonotype richness was generally larger for naive than for memory subsets. The small number of donors limited the genetic and exposure-history diversity represented. Compared with non-shared clonotypes, the clonotypes found in all four sorted-subset donors had higher generation probabilities. Roughly 5% of naive CD4, 3.5% of naive CD8, about 2.1% of memory CD4, and around 0.42% of memory CD8 clonotypes were shared across several donors. Pairwise subsampling led to the expectation that sequencing depth would affect the degree of clonotype sharing among donors. Incomplete sequencing was indicated by rarefaction of sorted-subset datasets, despite the large sequencing depth. Only blood was sampled, and tissue TCR repertoires likely differ from those in blood.

The donors were healthy, HIV-negative adults with no recently reported acute infections or vaccinations. Only Caucasian adults living in Nashville, Tennessee, USA were represented among the donors. Magnetic negative selection was used to enrich CD4+ T cells, after which naive cells were positively selected on CD45RA and the negative fraction became the memory subset. After blood collection by leukapheresis, PBMCs were isolated using Ficoll-Histopaque density gradient centrifugation and then cryopreserved in the vapor phase of liquid nitrogen. Analytical flow cytometry was used to check the purity and quantity of each magnetically sorted T cell population. Each sorted fraction had its genomic DNA isolated and then quantified by UV absorbance on a Nanodrop 2000c. The CDR1 and CDR2 encoded by the germline V gene are MGHRA and YSYEKL. Relative to germline, V is 1 base shorter and J is 5 bases shorter, with 14 bases between their ends. The CDR3 spans 15 residues, from the cysteine through the phenylalanine. Solely the CDR3 DNA is kept, with 45 bases framed from the first base.

Using the deep immunoSEQ assay, TCR CDR3 regions were amplified from genomic DNA by multiplex PCR. Extracted genomic DNA from each cell subset was spread evenly across all wells of several immunoSEQ 96-well plates, with each plate serving as a replicate. For sorted subsets, 200 to 250 ng of genomic DNA, equivalent to roughly 30,000 T cell genomes, went into each replicate PCR. The purified libraries were quantified using a Qubit 3.0 fluorometer, sized with a Bioanalyzer 2100, and then quantified again using the KAPA Library Quantification kit. A separate single-read 150-cycle Illumina NextSeq 550 flow cell was used to sequence each immunoSEQ 96-well plate. The paper's processing steps were these. The immunoSEQ output contained only junctional sequences without quality scores, so filtering could not match that applied to full-length reads. To assign V/J genes and CDR3, sequences were annotated against IMGT germline references using PyIR, a Python wrapper for IgBLAST v1.9. Reads with weak V/J assignments (E-value above 1e-6), missing CDR3, stop codons, out-of-frame junctions, or ambiguous translated residues were removed. A V3J clonotype was defined by an identical inferred V gene, J gene, and CDR3 amino acid sequence. To compute the percentage overlap between repertoires, the number of shared unique clonotypes was divided by the size of the smaller repertoire. Richness of each repertoire was evaluated using RTK rarefaction, the Chao1 estimator, and Recon v2.1 estimates of unobserved clonotypes. Generation probabilities for all TCRbeta clonotypes obtained by the gDNA method from a handful of donors were computed using OLGA. Not all clones reach the TCRdb copy of this immuneACCESS table, which keeps in-frame sequences only. Checked studies attribute under half of the gap to unresolved V genes and leave the rest unexplained. Clonal size and the V and J genes are those of that table, whereas D and trimming came from the DNA. This sample lists around 2.1 million clones; approximately 94% were detected once. Over 0.1% of the sample comes from the top ten.

To note about this clone: The antigen it recognizes is unknown. No base qualities exist here, and no much larger clone lies one base off it.

The sequence is built from TRBV4-1 and TRBJ1-2, and perhaps TRBD1 as D gene, on 5 matching bases. The clonotype was recovered from a man younger than 35 in good health. Sequencing was done on a sample of naive CD4+ T cells sorted from blood. The sample's cell subset or site label is to be understood as: CD45RA+ positively selected. The DNA sequence is given as TGCGCCAGCAGCCAAGCGAGGGACGTAATTTATGGCTACACCTTC. Its product reads: CASSQARDVIYGYTF.